Each of the 23 T cell receptor beta chains below was sequenced from the same sample in a study of identical twins. A single record per CDR3 protein comes from TCRdb applying MiXCR to the 5' RACE reads. The sample consists of some 1,700,000 distinct CDR3 sequences, around a third of them appearing once. The source material was cord blood. The receptors come from a newborn girl in good health.

This clonotype was seen a few times. The V gene is TRBV29-1, the J gene TRBJ2-2; 13 nucleotides agree with TRBD2. This CDR3 comprises 13 residues. The germline gives CDR1 SQVTM, CDR2 ANQGSEA. V lost 6 bases, J lost 8 bases, and 3 bases stayed unmatched. DNA for the CDR3: TGCAGCGTGAGGACTAGCGGGAGTGGGGAGCTGTTTTTT. Protein sequence: CSVRTSGSGELFF.

This clonotype has more than one count but fewer than ten. The chain couples TRBV10-3 to TRBJ1-1; no reliable D call. V was shortened by 0 bases and J by 7 bases, with 6 bases between the two germline ends. Germline CDR1 reads ENHRY; CDR2 reads SYGVKD. This CDR3 has 12 amino acids. CDR3 nucleotide sequence: TGTGCCATCAGTGAGTCGGCTGGTGAAGCTTTCTTT. Protein product: CAISESAGEAFF.

Turning to this clonotype: Compared with germline, one end of the junction differs, possibly owing to a read error. V and J are TRBV11-2 and TRBJ2-5; a weak D match, TRBD1 (6 bases). Looked up from germline, CDR1 is SGHAT and CDR2 is FQNNGV. This CDR3 has 13 amino acids. The CDR3 DNA follows: TGTGCCGGCAGCTTAGGGGGTAAAGAGACCCAGTACTTC. Amino acids: CAGSLGGKETQYF.

This clonotype came up a few times. The rearrangement links TRBV20-1 to TRBJ2-1; 12 nucleotides match TRBD2. Germline V gives CDR1 DFQATT, CDR2 SNEGSKA (reference sequence). The CDR3 consists of 16 residues. J was trimmed by 7 bases and V by 5 bases; bases with no gene match: 12. Written as DNA, the CDR3 is TGCAGTGCTTCCTCTACGACTAGCGGGGGTTGGAATGAGCAGTTCTTC. Its translation is CSASSTTSGGWNEQFF.

The chain carries TRBV7-2 and TRBJ2-3; 7 bases are shared with TRBD1. Looked up from germline, CDR1 is SGHTA and CDR2 is FQGNSA. V was clipped by 5 bases and J by 0 bases; unmatched bases: 5. This CDR3 is 15 amino acids long. The CDR3 here is CASSRRDRSTDTQYF. CDR3 nucleotide sequence: TGTGCCAGCAGCCGCCGGGACAGAAGCACAGATACGCAGTATTTT.

This CDR3 reads CASSLGAGGLAGVGSYEQYF. Written as DNA, the CDR3 is TGTGCCAGCAGCTTGGGGGCGGGGGGACTAGCGGGAGTAGGGTCCTACGAGCAGTACTTC. The rearrangement links TRBV11-2 to TRBJ2-7; TRBD2 matches at 14 bases. Trimming removed 3 bases from V and 1 base from J; junction bases left unmatched: 14. Germline V gives CDR1 SGHAT, CDR2 FQNNGV. The CDR3 length is 20 residues.

This clonotype was seen a few times. The J gene is TRBJ2-1, the V gene TRBV27; D is undetermined. Trimming removed 5 bases from V and 9 bases from J, with 14 bases in between. The V gene's germline CDR1 is MNHEY and CDR2 SMNVEV (reference sequence). This CDR3 has 13 amino acids. CDR3 in amino acids: CASSPQARVEQFF. For the CDR3, the DNA is TGTGCCAGCAGTCCCCAAGCTCGAGTTGAGCAGTTCTTC.

This clonotype was counted only a few times. The rearrangement uses TRBV20-1 and TRBJ2-7; D gene ambiguous. Trimming shortened V by 4 bases and J by 3 bases, and 13 bases separated the two germline ends. The CDR3 is made up of 13 amino acids. Germline CDR1 and CDR2: DFQATT and SNEGSKA (reference sequence). The CDR3 coding sequence is TGCAGTGCTAAGAGGCCAGGCGTCTACGAGCAGTACTTC. It encodes CSAKRPGVYEQYF.

This clonotype was observed many times. The chain employs TRBV5-1 and TRBJ2-1, with TRBD2 matching 12 bases. The CDR3 covers 16 residues. CDR1 is SGHRS and CDR2 is YFSETQ in the germline V gene. The junction had 5 bases not matched to a gene; V was cut back by 4 bases and J by 3 bases. The CDR3 region has the DNA TGCGCCAGCAGCCCCGGGACTAGCGGGTTCTACAATGAGCAGTTCTTC. It is translated as CASSPGTSGFYNEQFF. Looking up the rest from reference TRBV5-1 and TRBJ2-1 gives the full variable domain: KAGVTQTPRYLIKTRGQQVTLSCSPISGHRSVSWYQQTPGQGLQFLFEYFSETQRNKGNFPGRFSGRQFSNSRSEMNVSTLELGDSALYLCASSPGTSGFYNEQFFGPGTRLTVL.

The gene calls are TRBV5-6 and TRBJ2-7; 8 bases agree with TRBD2. V shed 0 bases, J shed 8 bases, and the junction held 7 bases outside the gene matches. The V gene's germline CDR1 is SGHDT and CDR2 YYEEEE. The length of the CDR3 is 14 residues. The CDR3 loop reads CASSLGQRERKQYF. For the CDR3, the DNA is TGTGCCAGCAGCTTGGGTCAGCGGGAGCGGAAGCAGTACTTC.

The chain couples TRBV20-1 to TRBJ2-1, with TRBD2 identical over 13 bases. The CDR3 loop spans 16 amino acids. With 6 bases clipped from V and 4 bases from J, the junction kept 9 bases outside the gene matches. CDR1 and CDR2 (germline): DFQATT, SNEGSKA (reference sequence). CDR3 region: CSAFTSGGAEYNEQFF. The CDR3 bases are TGCAGTGCCTTTACTAGCGGGGGGGCCGAGTACAATGAGCAGTTCTTC.

The chain uses TRBV19 and TRBJ2-4; 10 bases align to TRBD1. The J call may be faulty, since TRBJ2-7 better matches the DNA end. The CDR3 has 15 amino acids. Germline CDR1 LNHDA, CDR2 SQIVND (reference sequence). In DNA, the CDR3 is TGTGCCAGTAGTATACCGGGACAGGGGACCTACGAGCAGTACTTC. As protein: CASSIPGQGTYEQYF.

V usage is TRBV5-1 and J usage is TRBJ2-5; 8 bases fit TRBD2. V trimming: 3 bases; J trimming: 6 bases; junction bases outside the gene matches: 10. The CDR3 is 15 residues long. Looked up from germline, CDR1 is SGHRS and CDR2 is YFSETQ. The CDR3 region has the DNA TGCGCCAGCAGCTACCGAGCGGGAGCTGGGCAGACCCAGTACTTC. Residues: CASSYRAGAGQTQYF.

This chain uses TRBV20-1 with TRBJ1-5; 7 nucleotides align to TRBD1. CDR1 is DFQATT and CDR2 is SNEGSKA in the germline V gene (reference sequence). The trim removed 0 bases at V and 1 base at J, leaving 3 bases unmatched. CDR3 size: 15 residues. The CDR3: CSARDGTASNQPQHF. DNA of the CDR3: TGCAGTGCTAGAGACGGGACAGCCAGCAATCAGCCCCAGCATTTT.

This clonotype was detected a few times. V gene TRBV2 combines with J gene TRBJ2-7, with 7 bases that match TRBD1. CDR1 is SNHLY and CDR2 is FYNNEI in the germline V gene. The CDR3 covers 14 residues. Trimming cost V 8 bases and J 3 bases; bases outside gene matches: 10. The CDR3, as DNA: TGTGCCAGCGCAGACAGGGACCTGAGCTACGAGCAGTACTTC. Translation: CASADRDLSYEQYF.

This clonotype was seen once. V and J are TRBV2 and TRBJ2-5; possible D gene TRBD2, 6 bases. Trimming cost V 6 bases and J 5 bases, with 19 bases left between them. The CDR3 covers 15 residues. The germline V gene encodes CDR1 SNHLY and CDR2 FYNNEI. The CDR3 sequence: CASRARLGGEETQYF. The CDR3, as DNA: TGTGCCAGCAGGGCCCGACTGGGCGGGGAGGAGACCCAGTACTTC.

As regards this clonotype: One junction end does not reproduce the germline sequence, and a read error may be involved. J is TRBJ2-1 and V is TRBV4-2; 11 positions match TRBD1. Per the germline V gene, CDR1 is LGHNA and CDR2 is YNFKEQ. The CDR3 loop spans 16 amino acids. For the CDR3, the DNA is TGTGCCAGCAACCAAAACCGGGACAGGGGGGACAATGAGCAGTTCTTC. Protein sequence: CASNQNRDRGDNEQFF.

This clonotype was detected a few times. The rearrangement uses TRBV11-2 and TRBJ1-2; D gene unclear. The germline gives CDR1 SGHAT, CDR2 FQNNGV. The CDR3 runs 13 residues. Deletions cut 3 bases from V and 4 bases from J, with 9 bases between. This CDR3 reads CASSFGLAYGYTF. The DNA for the CDR3 is TGTGCCAGCAGCTTCGGGCTCGCCTATGGCTACACCTTC.

In this sample, this clonotype turned up a few times. The rearrangement uses TRBV30 and TRBJ2-3; D ambiguous. The V and J ends lost 7 bases and 6 bases respectively, with 8 bases between them. The CDR3 has 10 amino acids. Looked up from germline, CDR1 is GTSNPN and CDR2 is SVGIG (reference sequence). CDR3 sequence reads: CASILDTQYF. The CDR3 bases are TGTGCCTCCATATTGGATACGCAGTATTTT. Looking up the rest from reference TRBV30 and TRBJ2-3 gives the full variable domain: SQTIHQWPATLVQPVGSPLSLECTVEGTSNPNLYWYRQAAGRGLQLLFYSVGIGQISSEVPQNLSASRPQDRQFILSSKKLLLSDSGFYLCASILDTQYFGPGTRLTVL.

The rearrangement links TRBV15 to TRBJ2-5, with TRBD2 as a possible D gene (5 bases). Trimming took off 4 bases at V and 11 bases at J, with 20 bases between the two ends. Germline lookup yields CDR1 LNHNV and CDR2 YYDKDF (reference sequence). The CDR3 has 14 residues. CDR3 amino acids: CATSIGGLGSEQYF. CDR3 DNA: TGTGCCACCAGCATCGGAGGCCTCGGTTCGGAGCAGTACTTC.

This clonotype occurred a few times. This chain joins TRBV7-8 and TRBJ1-5; D unresolved. This CDR3 contains 17 residues. V was clipped by 0 bases and J by 2 bases, with 14 bases between them. The V gene's germline CDR1 is SGHVS and CDR2 FQNEAQ. CDR3 sequence (DNA): TGTGCCAGCAGCTTAGCTCCTCGGGGTAGTCGCAATCAGCCCCAGCATTTT. It translates to CASSLAPRGSRNQPQHF.

This clonotype occurred once. This may stem from a read error, because a much larger clone lies one nucleotide away. J is TRBJ2-1 and V is TRBV12-3 or TRBV12-4; TRBD2 matches 8 bases. The V gene end was trimmed by 2 bases and the J gene end by 13 bases; junction bases not matched to a gene: 4. This CDR3 has 12 amino acids. DNA of the CDR3: TGTGCCAGCAGTTTACGGGAGGGGACCCAGTTCTTC. Translated, it gives CASSLREGTQFF.

The V gene is TRBV11-2, the J gene TRBJ2-5; TRBD1 aligns across 9 bases. The germline gives CDR1 SGHAT, CDR2 FQNNGV. This CDR3 region has 15 residues. V shed 1 base and J 11 bases; nucleotides not matched to a gene: 11. The CDR3, as DNA: TGTGCCAGCAGCTTAGGAGGACAGGGGTCTGGGGAGCAGTACTTC. It specifies CASSLGGQGSGEQYF.